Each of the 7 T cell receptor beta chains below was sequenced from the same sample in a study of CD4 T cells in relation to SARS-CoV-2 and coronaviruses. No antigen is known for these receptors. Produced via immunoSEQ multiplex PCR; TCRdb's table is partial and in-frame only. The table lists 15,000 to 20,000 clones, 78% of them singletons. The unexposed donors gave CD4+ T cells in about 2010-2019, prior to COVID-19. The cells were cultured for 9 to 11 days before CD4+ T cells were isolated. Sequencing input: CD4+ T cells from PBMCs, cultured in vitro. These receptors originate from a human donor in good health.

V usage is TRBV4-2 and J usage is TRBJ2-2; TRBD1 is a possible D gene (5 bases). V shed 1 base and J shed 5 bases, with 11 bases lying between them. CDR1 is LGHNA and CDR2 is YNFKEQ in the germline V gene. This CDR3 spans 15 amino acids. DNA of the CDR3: TGTGCCAGCAGCCAAGCTCAGGGATTTACCGGGGAGCTGTTTTTT. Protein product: CASSQAQGFTGELFF.

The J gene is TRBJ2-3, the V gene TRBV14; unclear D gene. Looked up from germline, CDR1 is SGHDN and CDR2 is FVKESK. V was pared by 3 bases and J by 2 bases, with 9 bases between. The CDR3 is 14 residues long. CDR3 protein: CASSQQPNTDTQYF. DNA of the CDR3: TGTGCCAGCAGCCAGCAGCCGAACACAGATACGCAGTATTTT.

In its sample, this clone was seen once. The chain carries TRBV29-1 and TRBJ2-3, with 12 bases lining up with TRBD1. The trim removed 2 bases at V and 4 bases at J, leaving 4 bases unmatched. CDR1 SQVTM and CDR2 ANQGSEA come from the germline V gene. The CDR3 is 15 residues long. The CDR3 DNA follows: TGCAGCGTTGAATACGGGACAGGGGGCCCAGATACGCAGTATTTT. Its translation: CSVEYGTGGPDTQYF.

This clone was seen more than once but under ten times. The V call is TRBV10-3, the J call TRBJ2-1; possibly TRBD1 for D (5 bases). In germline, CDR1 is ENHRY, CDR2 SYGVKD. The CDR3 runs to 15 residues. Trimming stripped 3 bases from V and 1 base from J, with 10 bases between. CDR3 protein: CAISETGNSYNEQFF. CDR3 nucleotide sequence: TGTGCCATCAGTGAAACAGGCAATTCCTACAATGAGCAGTTCTTC.

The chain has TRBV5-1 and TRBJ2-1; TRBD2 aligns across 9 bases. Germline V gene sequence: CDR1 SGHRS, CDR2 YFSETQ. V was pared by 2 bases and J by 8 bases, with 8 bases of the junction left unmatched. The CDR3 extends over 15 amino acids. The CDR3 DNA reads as TGCGCCAGCAGCTTCGTAGCGGGAGAGGGCGATGAGCAGTTCTTC. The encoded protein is CASSFVAGEGDEQFF.

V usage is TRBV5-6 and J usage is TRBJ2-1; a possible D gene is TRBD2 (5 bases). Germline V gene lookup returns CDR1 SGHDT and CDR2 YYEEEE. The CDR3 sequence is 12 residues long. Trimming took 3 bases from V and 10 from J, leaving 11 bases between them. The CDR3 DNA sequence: TGTGCCAGCAGCTACTACCCGGGAGAGCAGTTCTTC. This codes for CASSYYPGEQFF.

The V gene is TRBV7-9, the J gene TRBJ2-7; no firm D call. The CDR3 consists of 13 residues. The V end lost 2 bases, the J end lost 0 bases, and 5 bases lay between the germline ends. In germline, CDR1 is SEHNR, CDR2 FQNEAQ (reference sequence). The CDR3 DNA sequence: TGTGCCAGCAGCTTACTGGGCTCCTACGAGCAGTACTTC. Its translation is CASSLLGSYEQYF.